Listed here are 6 T cell receptor beta chains from one sample, sequenced in a study of cytomegalovirus exposure and HLA in healthy donors. A multiplex PCR was run with 60 Vbeta primers and 13 Jbeta primers. The method was immunoSEQ multiplex PCR; TCRdb's version includes in-frame clones alone and lacks a portion of them. This table lists 70,000 or so clones. The sequencing input was PBMCs. All receptors derive from a man in his forties in good health and CMV-seronegative.

The chain uses TRBV7-9 and TRBJ2-3; D remains ambiguous. V was trimmed by 7 bases and J by 0 bases, leaving 11 bases between them. CDR3 length: 14 amino acids. Germline CDR1 and CDR2: SEHNR and FQNEAQ (reference sequence). This CDR3 reads CASNHKSSTDTQYF. CDR3 nucleotide sequence: TGTGCCAGCAACCACAAAAGTAGCACAGATACGCAGTATTTT.

The V call is TRBV21-1, the J call TRBJ1-1; the listed D gene, TRBD1, was not tested against the DNA. TRBV21-1 is given as a pseudogene. This CDR3 has 15 amino acids. This CDR3 is CASLCIKGAKTEAFF. DNA of the CDR3: TGTGCCAGCCTATGTATTAAGGGGGCGAAAACTGAAGCTTTCTTT.

The chain uses TRBV18 and TRBJ2-2; weak D call: TRBD1 (5 bases). This CDR3 has 14 residues. Trimming took off 6 bases at V and 3 bases at J, with 11 bases between the two ends. Per germline, CDR1 KGHSH and CDR2 LQKENI. The CDR3: CASSQQEYTGELFF. The CDR3 DNA reads TGTGCCAGCTCGCAACAGGAGTACACCGGGGAGCTGTTTTTT.

J is TRBJ1-2 and V is TRBV18; tentative D call: TRBD1 (6 bases). The CDR3 has 13 amino acids. Germline V gene data show CDR1 as KGHSH and CDR2 as LQKENI. V lost 3 bases and J lost 8, with 13 bases in between. The CDR3 sequence is CASSPNQGLGYTF. The CDR3 region has the DNA TGTGCCAGCTCACCTAATCAGGGGCTGGGCTACACCTTC.

The chain recombines TRBV7-2 with TRBJ2-3, with TRBD2 as a possible D gene (5 bases). The germline V gene encodes CDR1 SGHTA and CDR2 FQGNSA. Between the trimmed V and J ends, which lost 2 bases and 6 bases, there was a span of 12 bases. This CDR3 spans 14 amino acids. The DNA of the CDR3 is TGTGCCAGCAGCTTAAACGGGGTTGGGGATACGCAGTATTTT. Residues: CASSLNGVGDTQYF.

The chain has TRBV11-3 and TRBJ2-7; TRBD2 is a possible D gene (6 bases). CDR3 size: 13 residues. The germline gives CDR1 SGHNT, CDR2 YENEEA. The V end was cut by 5 bases, the J end by 7 bases, with 15 bases between. The chain's CDR3 is CASSRGTEGEQYF. The CDR3 coding sequence is TGTGCCAGCAGCCGTGGGACGGAGGGGGAGCAGTACTTC.